These T cell receptor beta chains were read from a single sample in a study of blood T cell repertoires in COVID-19. The table came from immunoSEQ multiplex PCR; TCRdb's copy has only in-frame clones and leaves some out. The profile covers over 200,000 clones, with more than 75% appearing a single time and under 14% taken by the ten largest. Sequencing was done on a sample of peripheral blood. The receptors were gathered from a man in his fifties or sixties with COVID-19, enrolled during active disease. The CDR3 runs from the conserved cysteine through the conserved F or W. Each record gives: clone size, J gene, D gene, V gene, CDR3 protein, CDR3 DNA. A D gene is named only where the DNA matches it firmly. Clone size is not always given. Where it is, it says once, few, many or a class for expanded clones.

size: -
J: TRBJ2-1
D: TRBD1
V: TRBV9
CDR3: CASSYPGTGIHEQFF
DNA: TGTGCCAGCAGCTACCCCGGGACAGGGATTCATGAGCAGTTCTTC

size: -
J: TRBJ1-1
D: -
V: TRBV18
CDR3: CASSLQGGSMNTEAFF
DNA: TGTGCCAGCTCACTACAGGGTGGCTCCATGAACACTGAAGCTTTCTTT

size: -
J: TRBJ1-1
D: -
V: TRBV6-2/TRBV6-3
CDR3: CASSYPGGLGTEAFF
DNA: TGTGCCAGCAGTTACCCAGGAGGCCTTGGCACTGAAGCTTTCTTT

size: -
J: TRBJ2-1
D: TRBD1
V: TRBV10-2
CDR3: CASSPRDRVWNEQFF
DNA: TGCGCCAGCAGCCCCCGGGACAGGGTATGGAATGAGCAGTTCTTC

size: -
J: TRBJ1-3
D: -
V: TRBV4-3
CDR3: CASSQDQNSGNTIYF
DNA: TGCGCCAGCAGCCAAGATCAAAACTCTGGAAACACCATATATTTT

size: -
J: TRBJ1-3
D: -
V: TRBV5-6
CDR3: CASNRRAGPGNTIYF
DNA: TGTGCCAGCAACCGGAGGGCAGGGCCTGGAAACACCATATATTTT

size: -
J: TRBJ1-5
D: -
V: TRBV29-1
CDR3: CSGQQGNQPQHF
DNA: TGCAGCGGGCAACAGGGAAATCAGCCCCAGCATTTT

size: once
J: TRBJ1-2
D: -
V: TRBV5-6
CDR3: CASSPMTENYGYTF
DNA: TGTGCCAGCAGCCCTATGACTGAGAACTATGGCTACACCTTC

size: -
J: TRBJ2-1
D: TRBD2
V: TRBV4-2
CDR3: CASSQGRGGRNNEQFF
DNA: TGTGCCAGCAGCCAAGGTCGTGGCGGGAGGAACAATGAGCAGTTCTTC

size: once
J: TRBJ2-6
D: -
V: TRBV11-2
CDR3: CASSLAPPGSGANVLTF
DNA: TGTGCCAGCAGCTTAGCCCCTCCAGGTTCTGGGGCCAACGTCCTGACTTTC

size: -
J: TRBJ1-3
D: TRBD1
V: TRBV2
CDR3: CASGDRGSGNTIYF
DNA: TGTGCCAGCGGAGACAGGGGTTCTGGAAACACCATATATTTT

size: -
J: TRBJ1-1
D: -
V: TRBV29-1
CDR3: CSVERRDTNTEAFF
DNA: TGCAGCGTTGAACGCCGGGACACGAACACTGAAGCTTTCTTT

size: -
J: TRBJ1-2
D: TRBD1
V: TRBV7-9
CDR3: CASSLEDRGYGYTF
DNA: TGTGCCAGCAGCTTAGAGGACAGGGGCTATGGCTACACCTTC

size: -
J: TRBJ1-6
D: -
V: TRBV6-5
CDR3: CASSYVGGNSPLHF
DNA: TGTGCCAGCAGTTACGTTGGCGGGAATTCACCCCTCCACTTT

size: -
J: TRBJ2-2
D: -
V: TRBV11-3
CDR3: CASSPVATGELFF
DNA: TGTGCCAGCAGCCCAGTAGCCACCGGGGAGCTGTTTTTT

size: once
J: TRBJ2-7
D: TRBD2
V: TRBV6-5
CDR3: CASSYSGLAGVDEQYF
DNA: TGTGCCAGCAGTTACTCAGGACTAGCGGGAGTTGACGAGCAGTACTTC

size: -
J: TRBJ2-7
D: TRBD1
V: TRBV2
CDR3: CASTFAGGYEQYF
DNA: TGTGCCAGCACCTTCGCAGGGGGCTACGAGCAGTACTTC

size: -
J: TRBJ2-1
D: TRBD2
V: TRBV15
CDR3: CATSRGLAGVNEQFF
DNA: TGTGCCACCAGCAGGGGCCTAGCGGGAGTAAATGAGCAGTTCTTC

size: -
J: TRBJ2-1
D: TRBD2
V: TRBV7-9
CDR3: CASSLVGTSGEQFF
DNA: TGTGCCAGCAGCTTAGTGGGGACTAGTGGCGAGCAGTTCTTC

size: -
J: TRBJ1-4
D: -
V: TRBV10-3
CDR3: CAISDTASNEKLFF
DNA: TGTGCCATCAGTGATACAGCTTCTAATGAAAAACTGTTTTTT

size: -
J: TRBJ2-5
D: TRBD2
V: TRBV5-8
CDR3: CASSLGLAGPQYQETQYF
DNA: TGTGCCAGCAGCTTAGGACTAGCGGGGCCCCAGTACCAAGAGACCCAGTACTTC

size: -
J: TRBJ1-1
D: TRBD1
V: TRBV12-3/TRBV12-4
CDR3: CASSYTGDTEAFF
DNA: TGTGCCAGCAGCTACACAGGGGACACTGAAGCTTTCTTT

size: -
J: TRBJ1-3
D: -
V: TRBV7-9
CDR3: CASSLIAGPSHF
DNA: TGTGCCAGCAGCCTCATCGCGGGCCCCTCGCATTTT

size: -
J: TRBJ2-5
D: -
V: TRBV7-9
CDR3: CASLALGETQYF
DNA: TGTGCCAGCCTAGCCCTTGGAGAGACCCAGTACTTC

size: -
J: TRBJ1-5
D: TRBD1
V: TRBV30
CDR3: CACGQGSGQPQHF
DNA: TGTGCCTGCGGACAGGGGTCGGGTCAGCCCCAGCATTTT

size: -
J: TRBJ1-3
D: -
V: TRBV2
CDR3: CASSDAGINGNTIYF
DNA: TGTGCCAGCAGTGATGCAGGGATTAATGGAAACACCATATATTTT